This T cell receptor (beta chain) came from a study of regulatory T cells in long-lasting Graves disease. Study-level background: Graves' patients, newly diagnosed, had taken antithyroid drugs under 3 months.

This CDR3 contains 14 residues. Germline-derived CDR1 and CDR2 are SEHNR and FQNEAQ (reference sequence). The authors built TCR beta libraries using iRepertoire HTBI primers and Arm-PCR of CDR3 regions. Source study methods: Spanning all samples, the identified segments comprised some 62 TRBV and more than 11 TRBJ. MiXCR was run by TCRdb on the multiplex PCR reads, yielding one entry per CDR3 protein. These V and J calls rely on TCRdb rather than the paper's analysis. Seen here are roughly 400,000 distinct CDR3 sequences, over 14% observed once, and the top ten hold 7.8%. On this clonotype itself: A far larger clone is just one base off, so this is likely a read error.

Time point reported: newly diagnosed GD, antithyroid drugs for less than 3 months. RNA isolated from PBMCs was used to make the TCR library. Separately, the same data were catalogued under a study of T cells in Graves' hyperthyroidism and ophthalmopathy.

The sequencing used peripheral blood mononuclear cells (PBMCs), collected at new diagnosis, from a patient treated with antithyroid drugs. V gene TRBV7-9 combines with J gene TRBJ2-1; a possible D gene is TRBD2 (6 bases). The clonotype comes from a woman between 35 and 50 years old with Graves disease. CDR3 coding DNA: TGTGCCAGCAGCTACCGGGGGAGCTACAATGAGCTGTTCTTC. This translates into CASSYRGSYNELFF.